This paragraph reports one TCR beta chain. This specimen comes from a study of blood T cell repertoires in COVID-19. The data were produced by immunoSEQ multiplex PCR, yet TCRdb's version contains in-frame clones alone and is incomplete. The sample lists about 220,000 clones; approximately 83% were seen once. V was cut by 5 bases and J by 4 bases, with 7 bases left in between. CDR1 is SGHTA and CDR2 is FQGTGA in the germline V gene. This CDR3 region has 12 residues. The chain recombines TRBV7-3 with TRBJ2-3, with D possibly TRBD1 on 5 matching bases. The sequence derives from a woman under 40 who had recovered from COVID-19. The sample comprised peripheral blood. CDR3 amino acids: CASSPGPDTQYF. CDR3 DNA sequence: TGTGCCAGCAGCCCAGGGCCAGATACGCAGTATTTT.